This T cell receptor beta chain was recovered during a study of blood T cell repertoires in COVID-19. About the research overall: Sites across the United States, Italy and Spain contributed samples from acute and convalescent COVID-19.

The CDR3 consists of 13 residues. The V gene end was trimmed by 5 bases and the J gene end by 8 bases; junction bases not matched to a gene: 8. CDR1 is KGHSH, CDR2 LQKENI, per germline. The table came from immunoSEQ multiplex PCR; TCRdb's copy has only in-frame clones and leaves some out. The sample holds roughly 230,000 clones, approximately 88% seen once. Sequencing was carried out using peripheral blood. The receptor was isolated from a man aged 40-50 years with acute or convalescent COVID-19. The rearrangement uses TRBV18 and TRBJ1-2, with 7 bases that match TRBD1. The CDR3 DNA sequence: TGTGCCAGCTCAGAAGACAGGGATCACGGCTACACCTTC. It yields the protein CASSEDRDHGYTF.